This entry lists 27 T cell receptor beta chains sequenced from one sample in a study of glioma-infiltrating T cells. Amplification of TCR alpha and beta CDR3 regions from RNA used iRepertoire nested multiplex PCR. From the multiplex PCR reads, TCRdb called clonotypes with MiXCR, one entry per CDR3 protein. The sample yields 400,000 or so distinct CDR3 sequences, approximately 42% seen once. The sample taken for sequencing was glioma tissue, nonneoplastic brain tissue, or PBMCs (not recorded which). The receptor set was obtained from a human donor with low-grade glioma or glioblastoma, undergoing nonglioma brain surgery, or in good health (not recorded which).

V gene TRBV28 combines with J gene TRBJ2-5; the D call may be TRBD1 or TRBD2 (5 bases each). V gave up 7 bases and J gave up 4 bases, with 16 bases separating them. This CDR3 is built from 14 residues. CDR1 is MDHEN and CDR2 is SYDVKM in the germline V gene. DNA for the CDR3: TGTGCCAGCAATCTGGGACGCCAACTAGAGACCCAGTACTTC. Its translation is CASNLGRQLETQYF.

In this sample, this clonotype turned up many times. This sequence joins TRBV27 and TRBJ1-1; no reliable D call. Germline V gene sequence: CDR1 MNHEY, CDR2 SMNVEV (reference sequence). V gave up 4 bases and J gave up 3 bases, with 6 bases separating them. This CDR3 spans 12 amino acids. DNA of the CDR3: TGTGCCAGCAGTTCTGAAGACACTGAAGCTTTCTTT. Residues: CASSSEDTEAFF.

Comments on this clonotype: One base away lies a much larger clone, so this may be a sequencing read error. V gene TRBV27 combines with J gene TRBJ2-7; 7 positions match TRBD1. CDR3 length equals 17 residues. Germline V gene sequence: CDR1 MNHEY, CDR2 SMNVEV (reference sequence). Losses at the gene ends were 5 bases for V and 3 bases for J; bases not matched to a gene: 16. The CDR3 spells CASSPANLLTGNYEQYF. The CDR3, as DNA: TGTGCCAGCAGTCCCGCAAACCTTTTGACAGGGAACTACGAGCAGTACTTC.

This clonotype was observed a few times. V gene TRBV20-1 combines with J gene TRBJ2-1; the D is unclear. Germline V gene lookup returns CDR1 DFQATT and CDR2 SNEGSKA (reference sequence). This CDR3 is built from 12 residues. Trimming cost V 5 bases and J 10 bases, with 15 bases left between them. The CDR3 protein is CSAARNSREQFF. The CDR3 bases are TGCAGTGCTGCCCGGAATAGTCGGGAGCAGTTCTTC.

With respect to this clonotype: Germline is not matched at one junction end, which may reflect a read error. This chain uses TRBV6-5 with TRBJ2-1; 7 bases are a match to TRBD2. Germline V gene sequence: CDR1 MNHEY, CDR2 SVGAGI. CDR3 size: 16 residues. CDR3 residues: CASSYSNAGEPNVQIF. CDR3 coding DNA: TGTGCCAGCAGTTACTCGAACGCGGGAGAGCCTAACGTTCAGATCTTC.

The chain has TRBV28 and TRBJ1-1; a weak D match, TRBD1 (5 bases). The CDR3 is 14 amino acids. Germline V gene sequence: CDR1 MDHEN, CDR2 SYDVKM. V gave up 2 bases and J gave up 10 bases, with 17 bases separating them. In DNA form, the CDR3 reads TGTGCCAGCAGTTTAAAACTTGTACAGGCTCGAGCTTTCTTT. Translating gives CASSLKLVQARAFF.

Concerning this clonotype: The junction does not match germline at one end; this may be a read error. The rearrangement links TRBV28 to TRBJ2-1; 9 positions agree with TRBD1. The germline gives CDR1 MDHEN, CDR2 SYDVKM. The CDR3 contains 16 residues. The chain's CDR3 is CAISELRDRVYNEQFF. The CDR3 DNA is TGTGCCATCAGTGAATTACGGGACAGGGTGTACAATGAGCAGTTCTTC. The full variable domain, rest sourced from reference TRBV28 and TRBJ2-1, is DVKVTQSSRYLVKRTGEKVFLECVQDMDHENMFWYRQDPGLGLRLIYFSYDVKMKEKGDIPEGYSVSREKKERFSLILESASTNQTSMYLCAISELRDRVYNEQFFGPGTRLTVL.

A remark on this clonotype: A single base separates this from a much larger clone, so it may be a read error. The chain carries TRBV6-1 and TRBJ2-7; possibly TRBD1 or TRBD2 for D (5 bases each). The CDR3 loop spans 14 amino acids. Germline V gives CDR1 MNHNS, CDR2 SASEGT. The CDR3 loop is CASILGTEHTGQHF. The CDR3 DNA is TGTGCCAGCATTCTCGGGACGGAACATACGGGGCAGCACTTC.

The V call is TRBV29-1, the J call TRBJ2-7; possibly TRBD1 for D (7 bases). Germline CDR1 SQVTM, CDR2 ANQGSEA. The CDR3 spans 15 residues. Between the trimmed V and J ends, which lost 6 bases and 4 bases, there was a span of 22 bases. Here the CDR3 reads CSVAVGRGELYEQYF. CDR3 nucleotide sequence: TGCAGCGTAGCAGTGGGCAGGGGGGAACTTTACGAGCAGTACTTC.

A note on this clonotype: Sequence at one end of the junction differs from germline and may be a read error. The chain links TRBV6-5 to TRBJ2-1; 9 nucleotides match TRBD1. Germline CDR1 MNHEY, CDR2 SVGAGI. This CDR3 is built from 17 residues. CDR3 nucleotides: TGTGCCAGCAGTTACGCCGCGGGACAGGGAACCTACAATGAGCAGCTCTTC. This encodes CASSYAAGQGTYNEQLF.

J is TRBJ2-1 and V is TRBV4-3, with 12 positions matching TRBD2. V lost 1 base to trimming and J lost 4 bases; unmatched junction nucleotides: 5. The CDR3 runs 17 residues. Germline V gene data show CDR1 as LGHNA and CDR2 as YSLEER. In DNA, the CDR3 is TGCGCCAGCAGCCAAGTGGCTAGCGGGAGGGCTTACAATGAGCAGTTCTTC. Translation gives CASSQVASGRAYNEQFF.

This clonotype was seen repeatedly, ten times or more. The chain carries TRBV4-3 and TRBJ1-1, with D hard to call. The germline V and J ends were trimmed by 0 bases and 0 bases, with 5 bases remaining between them. Germline loops: CDR1 LGHNA, CDR2 YSLEER. There are 14 residues in the CDR3. CDR3 in DNA: TGCGCCAGCAGCCAAGATCCGGTGAACACTGAAGCTTTCTTT. Protein: CASSQDPVNTEAFF.

About this clonotype itself: This may be a read error: a much more frequent sequence differs by one nucleotide. This chain connects TRBV27 to TRBJ2-1, with 10 bases that match TRBD2. The CDR3 is made up of 15 amino acids. Germline V CDR1 and CDR2: MNHEY, SMNVEV (reference sequence). Here the CDR3 reads CVSSLAGVKGNEQFF. Here the CDR3 DNA reads TGTGTCAGCAGCCTAGCGGGAGTAAAGGGGAATGAGCAGTTCTTC.

The table lists this clonotype with many counts. The rearrangement links TRBV6-6 to TRBJ1-5; D not resolved. The V gene lost 2 bases and the J gene lost 6 bases, with 5 bases spanning the gap. This CDR3 region has 12 residues. CDR1 is MNHNY, CDR2 SVGAGI, per germline (reference sequence). CDR3 loop: CASSYKGQPQHF. The CDR3 bases are TGTGCCAGCAGTTACAAGGGTCAGCCCCAGCATTTT.

V gene TRBV10-3 combines with J gene TRBJ2-1; 10 positions match TRBD2. This CDR3 contains 17 residues. Germline V gives CDR1 ENHRY, CDR2 SYGVKD. J lost 6 bases, V lost 0 bases, and 8 bases had no gene match. Here the CDR3 reads CAISESWSLAGINEQFF. The CDR3 DNA is TGTGCCATCAGTGAGTCTTGGTCACTAGCGGGAATCAATGAGCAGTTCTTC.

This clonotype appeared once. A much larger clone lies a single base off, so this may be a read error. The chain recombines TRBV15 with TRBJ1-5, with D unclear. Trimming stripped 0 bases from V and 5 bases from J, with 11 bases between. This CDR3 has 15 amino acids. Germline CDR1 and CDR2: LNHNV and YYDKDF (reference sequence). DNA of the CDR3: TGTGCCACCAGCAGAGATAGACGAGGATATCAGCCCCAGCATTTT. This codes for CATSRDRRGYQPQHF. Variable domain in full (rest from reference TRBV15 and TRBJ1-5): DAMVIQNPRYQVTQFGKPVTLSCSQTLNHNVMYWYQQKSSQAPKLLFHYYDKDFNNEADTPDNFQSRRPNTSFCFLDIRSPGLGDTAMYLCATSRDRRGYQPQHFGDGTRLSIL.

In regard to this clonotype: An end of the junction differs from the germline gene, which may be a read error. The chain couples TRBV20-1 to TRBJ2-7; D gene uncertain. The CDR3 length is 17 residues. Looked up from germline, CDR1 is DFQATT and CDR2 is SNEGSKA (reference sequence). The CDR3, as DNA: TGCAGTGCTTCCACACAACCCGGATACCAACCCACCTACGCGCAGTACTTC. Amino acids: CSASTQPGYQPTYAQYF.

This clonotype came up a few times. This chain joins TRBV20-1 and TRBJ2-7, with TRBD2 matching 10 bases. Germline loops: CDR1 DFQATT, CDR2 SNEGSKA (reference sequence). Trimming at V came to 0 bases and at J to 7 bases, leaving 12 bases not matched to a gene. The CDR3 contains 16 residues. CDR3 region: CSARDATSGASREQYF. CDR3 sequence (DNA): TGCAGTGCTAGAGACGCCACTAGCGGGGCTTCGCGGGAGCAGTACTTC.

This clonotype has only a few counts. The genes are TRBV4-1 and TRBJ2-1, with 9 nucleotides matching TRBD2. The CDR3 has 17 amino acids. Germline CDR1 reads MGHRA; CDR2 reads YSYEKL. V lost 2 bases, J lost 10 bases, and 15 bases stayed unmatched. This chain's CDR3 is CASSQRRTSAPGAEQFF. The CDR3 nucleotides read TGCGCCAGCAGCCAAAGGAGGACTAGCGCCCCAGGGGCGGAGCAGTTCTTC.

Comment on this clonotype: A read error is possible here, since a much larger clone lies one base away. The gene calls are TRBV27 and TRBJ1-1; the D is unclear. V was cut by 2 bases and J by 5 bases, with 15 bases left in between. This CDR3 is built from 15 residues. The germline gives CDR1 MNHEY, CDR2 SMNVEV (reference sequence). CDR3 sequence: CASSLMGSLGTEAFF. CDR3 DNA: TGTGCCAGCAGTTTAATGGGGAGCTTGGGTACTGAAGCTTTCTTT.

This clonotype was picked up many times. The V and J genes are TRBV6-2 or TRBV6-3 and TRBJ1-2; D is unresolved. Germline values: CDR1 MNHEY, CDR2 SVGEGT. This CDR3 region has 15 residues. Trimming pared 7 bases from V and 6 bases from J, leaving 21 bases between. This CDR3 is CASTSALPIPDGYTF. CDR3 bases: TGTGCCAGCACCTCGGCACTCCCGATCCCTGATGGCTACACCTTC.

V gene TRBV7-2 combines with J gene TRBJ1-4, with D perhaps matching TRBD1 (6 bases). This CDR3 is 16 amino acids long. Trimming cost V 4 bases and J 5 bases, with 17 bases left between them. Germline CDR1 SGHTA, CDR2 FQGNSA. The CDR3 DNA follows: TGTGCCAGCAGCTCGGACAGTACCTTTCGGAATGAAAAACTGTTTTTT. Protein product: CASSSDSTFRNEKLFF.

This clonotype was seen a handful of times. The V call is TRBV7-9, the J call TRBJ2-1, with no clear D. Trimming shortened V by 7 bases and J by 0 bases, and 13 bases separated the two germline ends. Germline loops: CDR1 SEHNR, CDR2 FQNEAQ (reference sequence). The CDR3 has 15 amino acids. CDR3 coding DNA: TGTGCCAGCACCCTTGGGGTAATCTCCTACAATGAGCAGTTCTTC. It is translated as CASTLGVISYNEQFF.

A note on this clonotype: Given a much more abundant clone one base away, this may be a read error. The CDR3 nucleotides read TGTGCCAGCAGGGGACAGGGAAGTGGGACCCAGTACTTC. Translation gives CASRGQGSGTQYF. The gene calls are TRBV27 and TRBJ2-5, with 9 bases lining up with TRBD1. V shed 6 bases, J shed 7 bases, and the junction held 6 bases outside the gene matches. Looked up from germline, CDR1 is MNHEY and CDR2 is SMNVEV (reference sequence). This CDR3 spans 13 amino acids.

Of note for this clonotype: One end of the junction is discordant with germline, which a read error may explain. The chain has TRBV28 and TRBJ2-3; 9 bases agree with TRBD2. The length of the CDR3 is 18 residues. Germline lookup yields CDR1 MDHEN and CDR2 SYDVKM. The CDR3 DNA reads TGTGCCGGCAGTTCCCCCGTTTTAGCGGGAGCGGTGGCAGATACGCAGTATTTT. This codes for CAGSSPVLAGAVADTQYF.

The sample holds a few counts of this clonotype. The CDR3 spells CASSRGGTDYGYTF. The CDR3 DNA follows: TGTGCCAGCAGCAGGGGGGGTACCGACTATGGCTACACCTTC. This rearrangement joins TRBV7-2 to TRBJ1-2, with D perhaps TRBD1 (6 bases). Germline V gives CDR1 SGHTA, CDR2 FQGNSA. This CDR3 has 14 amino acids. Trimming took off 5 bases at V and 3 bases at J, with 13 bases between the two ends.

This clonotype showed up many times. The rearrangement links TRBV27 to TRBJ1-3; D is undetermined. CDR3 size: 17 residues. Germline lookup yields CDR1 MNHEY and CDR2 SMNVEV (reference sequence). V gave up 3 bases and J gave up 0 bases, with 15 bases separating them. The CDR3 DNA follows: TGTGCCAGCAGTTTCCCCGAGCCGATACCCTCTGGAAACACCATATATTTT. Translation gives CASSFPEPIPSGNTIYF.